What follows are 15 T cell receptor beta chains derived from one specimen sequenced in a study of Ad26.COV2.S vaccination and SARS-CoV-2 variants (dated by TCRdb to about 2021). Receptors were amplified or captured by the immunoSEQ multiplex PCR assay. TCRdb took over this immuneACCESS table, retaining in-frame rearrangements with V and J assigned. Such tables are incomplete; in checked studies, under half of the missing clones stem from an unresolved V gene, and the remainder is unexplained. Counted in this sample were about 470,000 clones; 90% of them appeared once. The ten largest clones take up roughly 4.3% of the sample. Taken with the paper, the label for treatment or condition translates to: approximately 18 received Ad26.COV2.S at low or high dose, single or two shots; five or six received placebo; per-sample allocation not given. For vaccine and placebo recipients, the sequenced repertoires came from samples collected on day 63 after the first injection.

The material was peripheral blood, obtained in a trial of Ad26.COV2.S vaccine versus placebo. These receptors were obtained from a person aged 18-65 years who received the Ad26.COV2.S COVID-19 vaccine or a placebo.

V gene TRBV7-2 combines with J gene TRBJ1-1; D gene unclear. The V gene lost 2 bases and the J gene lost 0 bases, with 10 bases spanning the gap. CDR3 length: 15 amino acids. Germline V lookup: CDR1 SGHTA, CDR2 FQGNSA. The CDR3 DNA reads as TGTGCCAGCAGCTTATTGCCAGAACTGAACACTGAAGCTTTCTTT. Its translation is CASSLLPELNTEAFF.

The chain links TRBV5-5 to TRBJ2-5; a weak D match, TRBD1 (6 bases). The CDR3 consists of 16 residues. V shed 5 bases and J shed 2 bases, with 19 bases lying between them. Germline lookup yields CDR1 SGHKS and CDR2 YYEKEE (reference sequence). CDR3 DNA sequence: TGTGCCAGCAGTCAGGGGCTCATGGACCTTCAAGAGACCCAGTACTTC. Translated: CASSQGLMDLQETQYF.

The chain is built from TRBV10-3 and TRBJ1-4; D remains ambiguous. Trimming removed 3 bases at V and 0 bases at J, with 5 bases between. This CDR3 spans 14 amino acids. Germline CDR1 and CDR2: ENHRY and SYGVKD. CDR3 region: CAISDGATNEKLFF. CDR3 nucleotide sequence: TGTGCCATCAGTGACGGAGCAACTAATGAAAAACTGTTTTTT.

This chain joins TRBV30 and TRBJ1-5, with D maybe TRBD1 (5 bases). Trimming took 2 bases from V and 7 from J, leaving 15 bases between them. CDR3 length equals 14 residues. In germline, CDR1 is GTSNPN, CDR2 SVGIG (reference sequence). The CDR3 loop is CAWSLQGGGQPQHF. The CDR3 nucleotides read TGTGCCTGGAGTTTGCAGGGAGGAGGACAGCCCCAGCATTTT. The complete variable domain, with remaining parts taken from reference TRBV30 and TRBJ1-5, reads SQTIHQWPATLVQPVGSPLSLECTVEGTSNPNLYWYRQAAGRGLQLLFYSVGIGQISSEVPQNLSASRPQDRQFILSSKKLLLSDSGFYLCAWSLQGGGQPQHFGDGTRLSIL.

V and J are TRBV29-1 and TRBJ1-5; 8 bases line up with TRBD1. Per the germline V gene, CDR1 is SQVTM and CDR2 is ANQGSEA. V was clipped by 6 bases and J by 5 bases; unmatched bases: 6. This CDR3 comprises 13 residues. CDR3 bases: TGCAGCGTAGCCGGGACAGGAGATCAGCCCCAGCATTTT. The encoded protein is CSVAGTGDQPQHF. Together with reference TRBV29-1 and TRBJ1-5, the CDR3 gives the full variable domain: SAVISQKPSRDICQRGTSLTIQCQVDSQVTMMFWYRQQPGQSLTLIATANQGSEATYESGFVIDKFPISRPNLTFSTLTVSNMSPEDSSIYLCSVAGTGDQPQHFGDGTRLSIL.

The V gene is TRBV2, the J gene TRBJ1-5; 7 bases line up with TRBD1. With V trimmed by 4 bases and J by 8 bases, 5 bases remained unmatched. This CDR3 comprises 13 residues. Germline CDR1 and CDR2: SNHLY and FYNNEI. CDR3 DNA: TGTGCCAGCAGTGTGGTTGACAGGGAGCCCCAGCATTTT. As protein: CASSVVDREPQHF.

The chain is built from TRBV28 and TRBJ2-1; tentatively, D is TRBD1 or TRBD2 (6 bases each). The CDR3 is made up of 16 amino acids. The V end was cut by 6 bases, the J end by 3 bases, with 18 bases between. From germline, CDR1 is MDHEN and CDR2 SYDVKM. CDR3 sequence: CASSPRAGGHYNEQFF. The CDR3 DNA sequence: TGTGCCAGCAGCCCCCGCGCTGGGGGGCACTACAATGAGCAGTTCTTC.

This sequence joins TRBV28 and TRBJ2-1; the D gene could be TRBD1 or TRBD2 (6 bases each). In germline, CDR1 is MDHEN, CDR2 SYDVKM. V was clipped by 6 bases and J by 2 bases, with 8 bases between them. The CDR3 has 13 residues. For the CDR3, the DNA is TGTGCCAGCAGGGGGGGCGCCTACAATGAGCAGTTCTTC. Encoded protein: CASRGGAYNEQFF.

This chain links TRBV7-2 with TRBJ2-1, with 8 bases lining up with TRBD1. Trimming cost V 3 bases and J 10 bases; bases outside gene matches: 8. The CDR3 length is 14 residues. Germline V gene lookup returns CDR1 SGHTA and CDR2 FQGNSA. The CDR3 sequence is CASSFGTGGWEQFF. The CDR3 bases are TGTGCCAGCAGCTTCGGGACAGGTGGCTGGGAGCAGTTCTTC.

V usage is TRBV12-5 and J usage is TRBJ2-1; no firm D call. Looked up from germline, CDR1 is LGHNT and CDR2 is FRNRAP. Trimming stripped 3 bases from V and 6 bases from J, with 9 bases between. The CDR3 is 13 residues long. CDR3 protein: CASGFTAANEQFF. CDR3 nucleotide sequence: TGTGCTAGTGGTTTTACGGCGGCCAATGAGCAGTTCTTC.

The sample holds a few counts of this clone. The genes are TRBV19 and TRBJ1-1; no clear D. V was cut by 3 bases and J by 1 base, with 12 bases left in between. This CDR3 is built from 15 residues. Germline CDR1 and CDR2: LNHDA and SQIVND (reference sequence). The CDR3 here is CASSIRQVGNTEAFF. CDR3 DNA: TGTGCCAGTAGTATCCGCCAGGTAGGGAACACTGAAGCTTTCTTT.

For the CDR3, the DNA is TGTGCCAGCAGCTCCCAGGAGGGAGAGACAGATACGCAGTATTTT. This encodes CASSSQEGETDTQYF. The rearrangement links TRBV7-6 to TRBJ2-3; maybe TRBD2 (6 bases). Trimming removed 4 bases at V and 3 bases at J, with 14 bases between. This CDR3 is 15 amino acids long. The germline V gene encodes CDR1 SGHVS and CDR2 FNYEAQ.

In nucleotides, the CDR3 is TGTGCCAGCAGTTTGAATCGGGGCCCGGCAGGGACCCAGTACTTC. Translated: CASSLNRGPAGTQYF. The J gene is TRBJ2-5, the V gene TRBV27; perhaps D is TRBD1 or TRBD2 (5 bases each). V was trimmed by 3 bases and J by 7 bases, leaving 18 bases between them. Germline V gene data show CDR1 as MNHEY and CDR2 as SMNVEV (reference sequence). This CDR3 has 15 residues.

The chain uses TRBV9 and TRBJ2-1; TRBD2 matches at 7 bases. Unmatched junction bases numbered 4, after V lost 4 bases and J lost 6 bases. CDR3 size: 13 residues. Germline-derived CDR1 and CDR2 are SGDLS and YYNGEE. CDR3 DNA sequence: TGTGCCAGCAGCTTCGGGACTATCAATGAGCAGTTCTTC. The encoded protein is CASSFGTINEQFF.

This clone was detected a few times. The chain carries TRBV10-3 and TRBJ2-1; 7 nucleotides line up with TRBD1. After removal of 4 bases from V and 5 bases from J, the junction contained 2 bases not matched to a gene. This CDR3 is 13 amino acids long. The germline V gene encodes CDR1 ENHRY and CDR2 SYGVKD. DNA of the CDR3: TGTGCCATCAGTGGGACAGGCGACAATGAGCAGTTCTTC. It translates to CAISGTGDNEQFF.